This entry lists 12 T cell receptor beta chains sequenced from one sample in a study of CD4 T cells in relation to SARS-CoV-2 and coronaviruses. The antigens these receptors bind are not known. TCRdb's table, derived via immunoSEQ multiplex PCR, lists solely in-frame clones and lacks some. The data hold about 36,000 clones, with over 65% observed a single time. Sequenced input: memory CD4+ T cells from PBMCs, cultured in vitro. The receptors stem from an adult with COVID-19.

The rearrangement joins TRBV19 to TRBJ2-1, with D unresolved. The CDR3 has 12 residues. V was cut by 2 bases and J by 9 bases, with 8 bases left in between. Germline V gene lookup returns CDR1 LNHDA and CDR2 SQIVND (reference sequence). Here the CDR3 reads CASSITFSEQFF. CDR3 DNA: TGTGCCAGTAGTATAACGTTTTCTGAGCAGTTCTTC.

The gene calls are TRBV2 and TRBJ1-2; 7 bases map to TRBD1. V was clipped by 9 bases and J by 5 bases; unmatched bases: 6. This CDR3 has 12 amino acids. In germline, CDR1 is SNHLY, CDR2 FYNNEI. CDR3 residues: CASDREGYGYTF. For the CDR3, the DNA is TGTGCCAGTGACAGGGAAGGGTATGGCTACACCTTC.

V and J are TRBV25-1 and TRBJ2-5; TRBD2 agrees at 14 bases. Germline loops: CDR1 MGHDK, CDR2 SYGVNS. This CDR3 has 17 residues. V trimming: 6 bases; J trimming: 4 bases; junction bases outside the gene matches: 10. CDR3 DNA sequence: TGTGCCAGCAGCCAGGTGACTGGACTAGCGGGAGGAGAGACCCAGTACTTC. This encodes CASSQVTGLAGGETQYF.

As to this clone: The same CDR3 is also encoded by other DNA sequences in this sample. DNA for the CDR3: TGTGCCAGCAGCTTAGCGGGAGTCCGGACAGATACGCAGTATTTT. Its protein is CASSLAGVRTDTQYF. This sequence joins TRBV7-3 and TRBJ2-3; 7 positions agree with TRBD2. This CDR3 has 15 amino acids. The ends lost 2 bases at V and 3 bases at J; junction bases unmatched: 5. In germline, CDR1 is SGHTA, CDR2 FQGTGA.

This clone appeared once. The chain links TRBV28 to TRBJ1-1, with 8 bases aligning to TRBD1. In germline, CDR1 is MDHEN, CDR2 SYDVKM. Trimming took 5 bases from V and 3 from J; bases not matched to a gene: 11. The CDR3 length is 16 residues. The CDR3 DNA is TGTGCCAGCAGTCACCTCCTCGGGACAGGCGACACTGAAGCTTTCTTT. Translated: CASSHLLGTGDTEAFF. Using reference TRBV28 and TRBJ1-1 for the parts outside the CDR3, the full variable domain is DVKVTQSSRYLVKRTGEKVFLECVQDMDHENMFWYRQDPGLGLRLIYFSYDVKMKEKGDIPEGYSVSREKKERFSLILESASTNQTSMYLCASSHLLGTGDTEAFFGQGTRLTVV.

The V gene is TRBV10-3, the J gene TRBJ2-1; the match to TRBD2 covers 9 bases. Per germline, CDR1 ENHRY and CDR2 SYGVKD. The CDR3 runs 18 residues. The trim removed 4 bases at V and 3 bases at J, leaving 13 bases unmatched. The CDR3 spells CAISVSGNSGSLYNEQFF. CDR3 coding DNA: TGTGCCATCAGTGTTAGCGGGAATAGCGGGAGCCTCTACAATGAGCAGTTCTTC.

The rearrangement joins TRBV7-3 to TRBJ2-2; D unclear. The CDR3 is 13 amino acids. V was trimmed by 7 bases and J by 6 bases, leaving 12 bases between them. Per germline, CDR1 SGHTA and CDR2 FQGTGA. In DNA form, the CDR3 reads TGTGCCAGCAAAATGGGCCGGTCCGGGGAGCTGTTTTTT. Amino acid sequence: CASKMGRSGELFF.

V usage is TRBV3-1 (or the pseudogene TRBV3-2) and J usage is TRBJ1-1; D not certain. The CDR3 consists of 16 residues. The ends were cut back, 0 bases at V and 0 bases at J, with 11 bases in the middle. Per the germline V gene, CDR1 is LGHDT and CDR2 is YNNKEL (reference sequence). The CDR3 spells CASSQDGSRMNTEAFF. As DNA, the CDR3 is TGTGCCAGCAGCCAAGATGGCAGCAGGATGAACACTGAAGCTTTCTTT.

This rearrangement joins TRBV11-3 to TRBJ2-1; TRBD2 might be the D (6 bases). In germline, CDR1 is SGHNT, CDR2 YENEEA. The germline V and J ends were trimmed by 1 base and 0 bases, with 7 bases remaining between them. CDR3 length: 15 amino acids. This CDR3 reads CASSLGRGSYNEQFF. As DNA, the CDR3 is TGTGCCAGCAGCTTAGGGCGGGGCTCCTACAATGAGCAGTTCTTC. Looking up the rest from reference TRBV11-3 and TRBJ2-1 gives the full variable domain: EAGVVQSPRYKIIEKKQPVAFWCNPISGHNTLYWYLQNLGQGPELLIRYENEEAVDDSQLPKDRFSAERLKGVDSTLKIQPAELGDSAVYLCASSLGRGSYNEQFFGPGTRLTVL.

This rearrangement joins TRBV5-1 to TRBJ2-2, with 7 bases aligning to TRBD2. CDR1 and CDR2 (germline): SGHRS, YFSETQ. The CDR3 has 14 residues. The V and J ends lost 4 bases and 5 bases, in that order; junction bases with no gene match: 5. The CDR3 loop reads CASSGTIETGELFF. DNA of the CDR3: TGCGCCAGCAGCGGGACTATCGAGACCGGGGAGCTGTTTTTT. Full variable domain (missing parts from reference TRBV5-1 and TRBJ2-2): KAGVTQTPRYLIKTRGQQVTLSCSPISGHRSVSWYQQTPGQGLQFLFEYFSETQRNKGNFPGRFSGRQFSNSRSEMNVSTLELGDSALYLCASSGTIETGELFFGEGSRLTVL.

The chain combines TRBV5-6 with TRBJ2-1; 7 positions match TRBD2. The CDR3 is 15 amino acids. Germline values: CDR1 SGHDT, CDR2 YYEEEE. After removal of 5 bases from V and 5 bases from J, the junction contained 10 bases not matched to a gene. For the CDR3, the DNA is TGTGCCAGCAGTGCCTGGACTAGGGAAAACAATGAGCAGTTCTTC. The encoded protein is CASSAWTRENNEQFF.

The chain combines TRBV27 with TRBJ2-7, with 8 positions matching TRBD1. V was pared by 6 bases and J by 5 bases, with 6 bases of the junction left unmatched. The CDR3 length is 13 residues. CDR1 and CDR2 (germline): MNHEY, SMNVEV (reference sequence). Here the CDR3 reads CASRTSGQDEQYF. The CDR3 nucleotides are TGTGCCAGCAGAACCTCGGGACAGGACGAGCAGTACTTC.